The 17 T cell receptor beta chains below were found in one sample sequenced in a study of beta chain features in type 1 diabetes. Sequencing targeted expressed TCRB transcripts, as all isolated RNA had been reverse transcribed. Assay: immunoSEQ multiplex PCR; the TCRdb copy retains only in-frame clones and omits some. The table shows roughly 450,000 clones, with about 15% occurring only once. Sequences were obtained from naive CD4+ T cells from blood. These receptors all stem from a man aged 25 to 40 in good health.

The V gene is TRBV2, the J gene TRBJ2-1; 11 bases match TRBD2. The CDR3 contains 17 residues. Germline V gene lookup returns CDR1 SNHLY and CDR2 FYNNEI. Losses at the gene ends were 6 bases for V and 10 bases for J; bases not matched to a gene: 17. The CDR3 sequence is CASRGTTSGAGSGEQFF. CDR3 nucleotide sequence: TGTGCCAGCAGAGGTACGACTAGCGGGGCTGGTAGTGGCGAGCAGTTCTTC.

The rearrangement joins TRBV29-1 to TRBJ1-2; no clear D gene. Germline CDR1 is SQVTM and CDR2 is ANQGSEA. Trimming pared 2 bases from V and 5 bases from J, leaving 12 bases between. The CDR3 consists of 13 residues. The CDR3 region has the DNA TGCAGCGTTGAACGGATAGGGAAGTATGGCTACACCTTC. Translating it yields CSVERIGKYGYTF.

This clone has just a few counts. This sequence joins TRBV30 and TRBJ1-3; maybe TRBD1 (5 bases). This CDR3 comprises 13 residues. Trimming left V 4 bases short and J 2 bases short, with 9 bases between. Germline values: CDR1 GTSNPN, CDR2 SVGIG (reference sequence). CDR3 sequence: CAWNGGAGNTIYF. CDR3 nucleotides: TGTGCCTGGAACGGAGGGGCTGGAAACACCATATATTTT.

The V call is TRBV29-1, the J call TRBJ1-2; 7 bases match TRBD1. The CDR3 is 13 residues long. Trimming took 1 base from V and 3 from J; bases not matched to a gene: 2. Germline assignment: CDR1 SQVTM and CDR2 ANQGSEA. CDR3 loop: CSVEGRGDYGYTF. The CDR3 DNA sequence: TGCAGCGTTGAAGGCAGGGGGGACTATGGCTACACCTTC.

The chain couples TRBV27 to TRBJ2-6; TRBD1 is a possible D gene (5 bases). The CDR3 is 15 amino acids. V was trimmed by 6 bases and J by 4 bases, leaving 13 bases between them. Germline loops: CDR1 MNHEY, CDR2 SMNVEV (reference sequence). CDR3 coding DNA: TGTGCCAGCAGATTTGGGGCGCAGGGGGCCAACGTCCTGACTTTC. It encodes CASRFGAQGANVLTF.

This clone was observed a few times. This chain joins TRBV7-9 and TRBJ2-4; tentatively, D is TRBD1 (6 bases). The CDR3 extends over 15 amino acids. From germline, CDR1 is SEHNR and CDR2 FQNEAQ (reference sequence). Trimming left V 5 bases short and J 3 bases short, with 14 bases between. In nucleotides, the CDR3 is TGTGCCAGCAGCATAACAGGGTCCAACAAAAACATTCAGTACTTC. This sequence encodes CASSITGSNKNIQYF.

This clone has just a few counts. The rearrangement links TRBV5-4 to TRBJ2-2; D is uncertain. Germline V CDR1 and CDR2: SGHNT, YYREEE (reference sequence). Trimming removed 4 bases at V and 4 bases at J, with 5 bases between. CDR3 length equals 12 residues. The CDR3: CASSLSTGELFF. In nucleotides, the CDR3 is TGTGCCAGCAGCCTTTCCACCGGGGAGCTGTTTTTT.

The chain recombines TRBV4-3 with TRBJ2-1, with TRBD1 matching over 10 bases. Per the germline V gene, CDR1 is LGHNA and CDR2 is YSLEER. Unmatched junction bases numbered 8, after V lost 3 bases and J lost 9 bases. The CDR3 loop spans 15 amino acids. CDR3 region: CASSHEGQGKGEQFF. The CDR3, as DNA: TGCGCCAGCAGCCACGAGGGACAGGGGAAAGGTGAGCAGTTCTTC.

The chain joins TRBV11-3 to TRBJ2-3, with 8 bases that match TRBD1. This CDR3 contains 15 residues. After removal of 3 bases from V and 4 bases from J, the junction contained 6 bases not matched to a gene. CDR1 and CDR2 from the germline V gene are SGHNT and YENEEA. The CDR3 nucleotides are TGTGCCAGCAGCTTGTCCAGGGGGCGGTCAGATACGCAGTATTTT. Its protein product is CASSLSRGRSDTQYF.

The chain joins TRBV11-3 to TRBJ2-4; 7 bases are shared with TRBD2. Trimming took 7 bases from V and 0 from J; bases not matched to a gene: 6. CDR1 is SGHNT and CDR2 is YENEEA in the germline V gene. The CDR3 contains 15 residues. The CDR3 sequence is CASTAGVLAKNIQYF. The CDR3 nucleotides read TGTGCCAGCACCGCGGGAGTTCTAGCCAAAAACATTCAGTACTTC.

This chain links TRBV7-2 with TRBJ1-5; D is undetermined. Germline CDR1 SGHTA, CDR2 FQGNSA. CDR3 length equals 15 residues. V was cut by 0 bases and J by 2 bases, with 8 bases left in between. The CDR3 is CASSLAGRGNQPQHF. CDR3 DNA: TGTGCCAGCAGCTTAGCGGGTAGGGGCAATCAGCCCCAGCATTTT.

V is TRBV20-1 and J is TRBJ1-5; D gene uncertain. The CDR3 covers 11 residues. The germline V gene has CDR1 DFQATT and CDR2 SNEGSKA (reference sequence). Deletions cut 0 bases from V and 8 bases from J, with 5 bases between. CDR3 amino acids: CSAREGEPQHF. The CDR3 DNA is TGCAGTGCTAGAGAGGGCGAGCCCCAGCATTTT.

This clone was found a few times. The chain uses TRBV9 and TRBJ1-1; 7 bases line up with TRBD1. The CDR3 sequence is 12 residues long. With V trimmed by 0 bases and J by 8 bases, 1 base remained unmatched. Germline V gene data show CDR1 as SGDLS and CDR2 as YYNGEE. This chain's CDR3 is CASSVGTGEAFF. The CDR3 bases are TGTGCCAGCAGCGTAGGGACAGGAGAAGCTTTCTTT.

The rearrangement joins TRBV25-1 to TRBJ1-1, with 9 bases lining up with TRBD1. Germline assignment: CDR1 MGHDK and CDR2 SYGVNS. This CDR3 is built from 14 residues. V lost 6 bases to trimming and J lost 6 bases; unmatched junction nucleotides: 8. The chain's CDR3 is CASRKPGQGPEAFF. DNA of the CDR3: TGTGCCAGCAGGAAACCGGGACAGGGCCCTGAAGCTTTCTTT.

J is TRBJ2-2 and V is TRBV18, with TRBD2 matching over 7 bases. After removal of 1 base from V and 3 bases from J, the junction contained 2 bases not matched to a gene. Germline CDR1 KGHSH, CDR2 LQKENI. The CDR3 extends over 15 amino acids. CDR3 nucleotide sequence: TGTGCCAGCTCACCACTGCGGGAGTACACCGGGGAGCTGTTTTTT. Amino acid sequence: CASSPLREYTGELFF.

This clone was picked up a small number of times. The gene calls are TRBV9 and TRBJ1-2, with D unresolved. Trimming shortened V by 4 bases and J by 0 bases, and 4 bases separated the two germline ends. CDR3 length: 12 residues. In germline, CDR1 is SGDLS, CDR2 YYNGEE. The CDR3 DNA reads TGTGCCAGCAGCACCACTAACTATGGCTACACCTTC. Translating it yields CASSTTNYGYTF.

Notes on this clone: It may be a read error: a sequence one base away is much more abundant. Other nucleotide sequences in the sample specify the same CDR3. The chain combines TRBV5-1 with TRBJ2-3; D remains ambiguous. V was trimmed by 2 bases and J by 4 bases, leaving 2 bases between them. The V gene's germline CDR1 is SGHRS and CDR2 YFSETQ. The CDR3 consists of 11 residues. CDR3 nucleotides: TGCGCCAGCAGCTTAGCAGATACGCAGTATTTT. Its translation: CASSLADTQYF.